One sample yielded the 27 T cell receptor beta chains listed below, sequenced in a study of T cells in Graves' hyperthyroidism and ophthalmopathy. TCR beta CDR3 sequences were amplified from RNA transcripts. When the TCR CDR3 underwent first-round RT-PCR, the HTBI primer set was used. TCRdb processed the multiplex PCR reads anew with MiXCR; each CDR3 protein has one entry. Seen here are 350,000 to 400,000 distinct CDR3 sequences, about 18% observed once, and the top ten hold 35% to 50%. Sequencing used blood. These receptors came from a man between 18 and 35 years old with Graves' ophthalmopathy.

This clonotype was counted ten times or more. The rearrangement joins TRBV15 to TRBJ1-5; TRBD1 agrees at 7 bases. The J segment lost 2 bases and the V segment lost 5 bases, leaving 6 bases of the junction unmatched. Looked up from germline, CDR1 is LNHNV and CDR2 is YYDKDF (reference sequence). The CDR3 runs 15 residues. CDR3 nucleotide sequence: TGTGCCACCAGCCAGGGGGTTGATCGCAATCAGCCCCAGCATTTT. Translating it yields CATSQGVDRNQPQHF.

This clonotype was detected ten times or more. This CDR3 reads CASSLGQASLEQYF. The CDR3 coding sequence is TGTGCCAGCAGTCTCGGACAGGCTTCCCTTGAGCAGTACTTC. The V and J genes are TRBV6-1 and TRBJ2-7; 7 positions agree with TRBD1. Per the germline V gene, CDR1 is MNHNS and CDR2 is SASEGT. CDR3 length: 14 residues. Losses at the gene ends were 5 bases for V and 7 bases for J; bases not matched to a gene: 11.

Ten or more counts support this clonotype. The V call is TRBV7-2, the J call TRBJ2-7; no clear D gene. The CDR3 has 11 residues. Germline V gene data show CDR1 as SGHTA and CDR2 as FQGNSA. The DNA for the CDR3 is TGTGGACCCCCTAGGACCTACGAGCAGTACTTC. It is translated as CGPPRTYEQYF.

This clonotype was recorded many times. The chain combines TRBV24-1 with TRBJ2-1, with D possibly called TRBD1 or TRBD2 (6 bases each). V was cut by 1 base and J by 5 bases, with 11 bases left in between. This CDR3 spans 15 amino acids. Germline lookup yields CDR1 KGHDR and CDR2 SFDVKD. CDR3 residues: CATSDLGGTNNEQFF. For the CDR3, the DNA is TGTGCCACCAGTGATTTAGGGGGGACAAACAATGAGCAGTTCTTC.

Ten or more counts support this clonotype. The J gene is TRBJ2-7, the V gene TRBV2; a weak D match, TRBD1 (6 bases). The V and J ends lost 1 base and 5 bases respectively, with 21 bases between them. Germline assignment: CDR1 SNHLY and CDR2 FYNNEI. This CDR3 is 17 amino acids long. Here the CDR3 reads CASSEGGGWGRSDEQYF. CDR3 nucleotides: TGTGCCAGCAGTGAAGGTGGGGGCTGGGGAAGGTCCGACGAGCAGTACTTC. Full variable domain (outside the CDR3, taken from reference TRBV2 and TRBJ2-7): EPEVTQTPSHQVTQMGQEVILRCVPISNHLYFYWYRQILGQKVEFLVSFYNNEISEKSEIFDDQFSVERPDGSNFTLKIRSTKLEDSAMYFCASSEGGGWGRSDEQYFGPGTRLTVT.

This chain joins TRBV3-1 and TRBJ1-6, with D unresolved. CDR1 LGHDT and CDR2 YNNKEL come from the germline V gene (reference sequence). Trimming removed 1 base from V and 7 bases from J, with 17 bases in between. The CDR3 totals 17 residues. The CDR3 DNA reads TGTGCCAGCAGCCAAGCCTCACAGCTCCTGGGGAATTCACCCCTCCACTTT. It yields the protein CASSQASQLLGNSPLHF.

The gene calls are TRBV6-1 and TRBJ1-5, with D possibly matching TRBD1 (6 bases). V gave up 7 bases and J gave up 1 base, with 14 bases separating them. Germline lookup yields CDR1 MNHNS and CDR2 SASEGT. This CDR3 has 15 amino acids. CDR3 amino acids: CASKPWTESNQPQHF. The CDR3 DNA is TGTGCCAGCAAACCGTGGACAGAAAGCAATCAGCCCCAGCATTTT.

The table lists this clonotype with many counts. V gene TRBV3-1 combines with J gene TRBJ2-1; D gene ambiguous. The CDR3 covers 15 residues. V was pared by 1 base and J by 9 bases, with 16 bases between. Germline CDR1 is LGHDT and CDR2 is YNNKEL (reference sequence). The CDR3 here is CASSQGLHGVAEQFF. DNA for the CDR3: TGTGCCAGCAGCCAAGGCCTGCACGGTGTAGCTGAGCAGTTCTTC.

This clonotype has a count of ten or more. This chain links TRBV3-1 with TRBJ1-3; D remains unclear. This CDR3 is built from 14 residues. V was pared by 1 base and J by 4 bases, with 8 bases between. Germline loops: CDR1 LGHDT, CDR2 YNNKEL (reference sequence). The CDR3 DNA is TGTGCCAGCAGCCAAGGGGCGGCCGGAAACACCATATATTTT. It specifies CASSQGAAGNTIYF.

The sample holds many counts of this clonotype. The chain recombines TRBV3-1 with TRBJ1-2; D is unresolved. This CDR3 region has 14 residues. The V end was cut by 4 bases, the J end by 7 bases, with 16 bases between. Germline V lookup: CDR1 LGHDT, CDR2 YNNKEL (reference sequence). The CDR3 is CASSPTAGWSGYTF. CDR3 coding DNA: TGTGCCAGCAGCCCCACGGCGGGGTGGAGTGGCTACACCTTC.

There are many counts of this clonotype. The chain employs TRBV12-3 or TRBV12-4 and TRBJ2-3; 9 nucleotides match TRBD1. Losses at the gene ends were 0 bases for V and 2 bases for J; bases not matched to a gene: 3. The CDR3 length is 16 residues. Here the CDR3 reads CASSLAQGAITDTQYF. In nucleotides, the CDR3 is TGTGCCAGCAGTTTAGCACAGGGGGCTATCACAGATACGCAGTATTTT.

Many counts were recorded for this clonotype. The CDR3 nucleotides are TGTGCCAGCAGTGTCTCCCTCGGTCCGGGCGAGCAGTACTTC. Its translation: CASSVSLGPGEQYF. The V and J genes are TRBV2 and TRBJ2-7; D is undetermined. Germline assignment: CDR1 SNHLY and CDR2 FYNNEI. Trimming left V 4 bases short and J 6 bases short, with 16 bases between. The CDR3 extends over 14 amino acids. Full variable domain (outside the CDR3, taken from reference TRBV2 and TRBJ2-7): EPEVTQTPSHQVTQMGQEVILRCVPISNHLYFYWYRQILGQKVEFLVSFYNNEISEKSEIFDDQFSVERPDGSNFTLKIRSTKLEDSAMYFCASSVSLGPGEQYFGPGTRLTVT.

This clonotype has at least ten counts. The CDR3 sequence is CASSYSRASQETQYF. The CDR3 bases are TGTGCCAGCAGCTACAGCCGGGCCAGCCAAGAGACCCAGTACTTC. The chain joins TRBV11-1 to TRBJ2-5; D is unresolved. The V gene lost 4 bases and the J gene lost 1 base, with 13 bases spanning the gap. Germline loops: CDR1 SGHAT, CDR2 FQDESV (reference sequence). CDR3 length: 15 residues.

At least ten counts were recorded for this clonotype. V and J are TRBV2 and TRBJ1-2, with a weak D call TRBD1 (6 bases). V dropped 7 bases and J dropped 0 bases, with 9 bases sitting between them. The V gene's germline CDR1 is SNHLY and CDR2 FYNNEI. The CDR3 is 13 residues long. The CDR3 region is CASTPGANYGYTF. The CDR3 DNA reads TGTGCCAGCACCCCAGGGGCTAACTATGGCTACACCTTC. The full variable domain, with the rest looked up from reference TRBV2 and TRBJ1-2, is EPEVTQTPSHQVTQMGQEVILRCVPISNHLYFYWYRQILGQKVEFLVSFYNNEISEKSEIFDDQFSVERPDGSNFTLKIRSTKLEDSAMYFCASTPGANYGYTFGSGTRLTVV.

This clonotype was counted ten times or more. The genes are TRBV3-1 and TRBJ2-1, with a tentative D call TRBD1 (6 bases). The CDR3 extends over 14 amino acids. Looked up from germline, CDR1 is LGHDT and CDR2 is YNNKEL (reference sequence). Between the trimmed V and J ends, which lost 6 bases and 3 bases, there was a span of 12 bases. CDR3 coding DNA: TGTGCCAGCAGAGGTAGGACAGTCTACAATGAGCAGTTCTTC. It specifies CASRGRTVYNEQFF.

The sample holds many counts of this clonotype. This chain links TRBV20-1 with TRBJ1-1, with D possibly matching TRBD1 (5 bases). The CDR3 consists of 13 residues. Trimming removed 6 bases at V and 0 bases at J, with 11 bases between. Looked up from germline, CDR1 is DFQATT and CDR2 is SNEGSKA (reference sequence). The chain's CDR3 is CSAGGHLNTEAFF. The CDR3 region has the DNA TGCAGTGCCGGCGGACATCTGAACACTGAAGCTTTCTTT.

In this sample, this clonotype turned up many times. V and J are TRBV12-3 or TRBV12-4 and TRBJ1-1; TRBD1 agrees at 11 bases. The V segment lost 1 base and the J segment 10 bases; nucleotides outside the gene matches: 5. The length of the CDR3 is 14 residues. The CDR3: CASSLVDRGRVAFF. CDR3 DNA: TGTGCCAGCAGTTTAGTGGACAGGGGGCGGGTAGCTTTCTTT.

V gene TRBV5-5 combines with J gene TRBJ1-1; possibly TRBD1 for D (6 bases). This CDR3 has 15 residues. The germline V gene has CDR1 SGHKS and CDR2 YYEKEE (reference sequence). Trimming removed 1 base from V and 2 bases from J, with 12 bases in between. The CDR3 protein is CASSLFVGTNTEAFF. The DNA for the CDR3 is TGTGCCAGCAGCTTGTTTGTCGGGACAAACACTGAAGCTTTCTTT. Drawing the rest from reference TRBV5-5 and TRBJ1-1, the complete variable domain is DAGVTQSPTHLIKTRGQQVTLRCSPISGHKSVSWYQQVLGQGPQFIFQYYEKEERGRGNFPDRFSARQFPNYSSELNVNALLLGDSALYLCASSLFVGTNTEAFFGQGTRLTVV.

The chain employs TRBV2 and TRBJ1-2; TRBD1 is a possible D gene (6 bases). There are 14 residues in the CDR3. The germline gives CDR1 SNHLY, CDR2 FYNNEI. Trimming stripped 0 bases from V and 7 bases from J, with 12 bases between. CDR3 DNA: TGTGCCAGCAGTGAAGCGGGGGCAGGGGTTGGCTACACCTTC. Residues: CASSEAGAGVGYTF.

This clonotype was observed a handful of times. This chain uses TRBV15 with TRBJ2-3; 7 bases line up with TRBD2. In germline, CDR1 is LNHNV, CDR2 YYDKDF (reference sequence). J lost 1 base, V lost 4 bases, and 11 bases had no gene match. This CDR3 has 17 amino acids. The CDR3 bases are TGTGCCACCAGCACTCGCGGGCGGGAGTACCGCACAGATACGCAGTATTTT. Protein sequence: CATSTRGREYRTDTQYF.

Many counts were recorded for this clonotype. This chain uses TRBV20-1 with TRBJ2-7; D not certain. V was trimmed by 4 bases and J by 7 bases, leaving 23 bases between them. There are 15 residues in the CDR3. Looked up from germline, CDR1 is DFQATT and CDR2 is SNEGSKA (reference sequence). CDR3 sequence reads: CSAIRERSEVAEQYF. The DNA of the CDR3 is TGCAGTGCTATTAGAGAGAGATCAGAGGTGGCTGAGCAGTACTTC.

This clonotype came up many times. The CDR3 region is CASSQEGVATEAFF. CDR3 bases: TGTGCCAGCAGCCAAGAAGGGGTGGCCACTGAAGCTTTCTTT. This sequence joins TRBV3-1 and TRBJ1-1; weak D call: TRBD1 (5 bases). This CDR3 has 14 amino acids. The germline V and J ends were trimmed by 0 bases and 4 bases, with 9 bases remaining between them. From germline, CDR1 is LGHDT and CDR2 YNNKEL (reference sequence).

This clonotype has only a few counts. The chain recombines TRBV25-1 with TRBJ1-1; D unclear. The ends were cut back, 3 bases at V and 3 bases at J, with 11 bases in the middle. The CDR3 covers 14 residues. Germline V lookup: CDR1 MGHDK, CDR2 SYGVNS. For the CDR3, the DNA is TGTGCCAGCAGTGACGGGAGCTATTACACTGAAGCTTTCTTT. Translating it yields CASSDGSYYTEAFF.

The chain is built from TRBV20-1 and TRBJ1-1; tentative D call: TRBD1 (5 bases). The CDR3 is 13 residues long. Trimming shortened V by 7 bases and J by 5 bases, and 17 bases separated the two germline ends. The germline CDR1 and CDR2 sequences are DFQATT and SNEGSKA (reference sequence). CDR3 in amino acids: CSVQGGGKTEAFF. The CDR3 nucleotides read TGCAGTGTTCAGGGTGGAGGAAAAACTGAAGCTTTCTTT.

In this sample, this clonotype turned up a few times. The chain links TRBV5-1 to TRBJ1-2; a possible D gene is TRBD1 (5 bases). V lost 0 bases and J lost 7, with 13 bases in between. The CDR3 is made up of 14 amino acids. The germline CDR1 and CDR2 sequences are SGHRS and YFSETQ. As DNA, the CDR3 is TGCGCCAGCAGCTTGGCCCCCAGGGAGGGTGGCTACACCTTC. Encoded protein: CASSLAPREGGYTF. Variable domain in full (rest from reference TRBV5-1 and TRBJ1-2): KAGVTQTPRYLIKTRGQQVTLSCSPISGHRSVSWYQQTPGQGLQFLFEYFSETQRNKGNFPGRFSGRQFSNSRSEMNVSTLELGDSALYLCASSLAPREGGYTFGSGTRLTVV.

V is TRBV6-1 and J is TRBJ2-1, with a possible D match to TRBD1 (5 bases). This CDR3 comprises 15 residues. CDR1 MNHNS and CDR2 SASEGT come from the germline V gene. V was pared by 7 bases and J by 0 bases, with 13 bases between. The CDR3 region is CASKKGASSYNEQFF. Here the CDR3 DNA reads TGTGCCAGCAAGAAAGGGGCCAGCTCCTACAATGAGCAGTTCTTC.

This clonotype was recorded many times. The genes are TRBV11-2 and TRBJ2-5; D is unresolved. CDR1 is SGHAT and CDR2 is FQNNGV in the germline V gene. V was trimmed by 6 bases and J by 5 bases, leaving 19 bases between them. The CDR3 is 15 residues long. The CDR3 loop reads CASRGWAESGETQYF. The CDR3 region has the DNA TGTGCCAGCAGGGGATGGGCGGAGTCCGGGGAGACCCAGTACTTC.